A single sample gave rise to the 4 T cell receptor beta chains below, sequenced in a study of blood T cells in healthy people across ages. A J-beta primer mix and a sample-barcoded 5' primer were used in a second PCR of about 7 to 12 cycles. Using its own MiXCR run on the 5' RACE reads, TCRdb lists one record per CDR3 protein. The data show around 1,000,000 distinct CDR3 sequences, under 40% seen once. Source material: blood. All receptors come from a man aged 18 to 30 in good health.

This clonotype was counted between two and nine times. The chain employs TRBV20-1 and TRBJ2-1; D ambiguous. The V gene lost 0 bases and the J gene lost 9 bases, with 15 bases spanning the gap. Germline CDR1 is DFQATT and CDR2 is SNEGSKA (reference sequence). The CDR3 loop spans 14 amino acids. CDR3 residues: CSARDARTSGEQFF. Here the CDR3 DNA reads TGCAGTGCTAGAGATGCTCGAACCAGTGGTGAGCAGTTCTTC.

The chain links TRBV18 to TRBJ2-7; D not certain. The CDR3 consists of 14 residues. Germline V gene sequence: CDR1 KGHSH, CDR2 LQKENI. Trimming took off 0 bases at V and 7 bases at J, with 13 bases between the two ends. The CDR3 loop reads CASSPPTKPDEQYF. As DNA, the CDR3 is TGTGCCAGCTCACCACCGACCAAACCGGATGAGCAGTACTTC. The full variable domain, rest sourced from reference TRBV18 and TRBJ2-7, is NAGVMQNPRHLVRRRGQEARLRCSPMKGHSHVYWYRQLPEEGLKFMVYLQKENIIDESGMPKERFSAEFPKEGPSILRIQQVVRGDSAAYFCASSPPTKPDEQYFGPGTRLTVT.

This clonotype was seen only a few times. The chain joins TRBV20-1 to TRBJ2-3, with unresolved D. Between the trimmed V and J ends, which lost 5 bases and 4 bases, there was a span of 10 bases. Looked up from germline, CDR1 is DFQATT and CDR2 is SNEGSKA (reference sequence). The CDR3 runs 12 residues. The CDR3 nucleotides are TGCAGTGCTGAAAACAGAGCAGATACGCAGTATTTT. Its protein is CSAENRADTQYF.

The chain recombines TRBV7-8 with TRBJ2-2; D is unclear. The germline gives CDR1 SGHVS, CDR2 FQNEAQ. CDR3 length: 15 residues. V was shortened by 8 bases and J by 1 base, with 14 bases between the two germline ends. The CDR3: CASFLGTVNTGELFF. In nucleotides, the CDR3 is TGTGCCAGCTTCCTCGGAACAGTGAACACCGGGGAGCTGTTTTTT.